Following are 12 T cell receptor beta chains from one sample sequenced in a study of cytomegalovirus exposure and HLA in healthy donors (dated by TCRdb to 2016 to 2017). The library was obtained by the immunoSEQ multiplex PCR assay. The multiplex PCR relied on a mix of 60 forward primers for TCR Vbeta segments and 13 reverse primers for TCR Jbeta segments. TCRdb took this table from immuneACCESS and kept in-frame rearrangements with V and J called. Such tables lack part of the clones; where checked against another copy, unresolved V genes explain under half of the gap, and the rest is unexplained. This sample has approximately 240,000 clones in its table, and around 80% of those were observed once. The top ten hold approximately 2.6% of the sample. Sequences were obtained from PBMCs. The receptors originated from a woman aged 55-70 years in good health and CMV-seropositive.

This chain uses TRBV18 with TRBJ1-2; 7 positions match TRBD1. The CDR3 extends over 14 amino acids. Germline values: CDR1 KGHSH, CDR2 LQKENI. V gave up 4 bases and J gave up 2 bases; unmatched junction bases: 4. In DNA form, the CDR3 reads TGTGCCAGCTCACAGGACAGGAAAAACTATGGCTACACCTTC. It yields the protein CASSQDRKNYGYTF.

V is TRBV10-3 and J is TRBJ1-1; the D is unclear. The CDR3 runs to 12 residues. Trimming left V 5 bases short and J 4 bases short, with 8 bases between. The germline gives CDR1 ENHRY, CDR2 SYGVKD. The DNA for the CDR3 is TGTGCCATCAGTAACACGGGCACTGAAGCTTTCTTT. Encoded protein: CAISNTGTEAFF.

This clone came up once. This chain joins TRBV28 and TRBJ1-1; D not certain. CDR1 MDHEN and CDR2 SYDVKM come from the germline V gene. The length of the CDR3 is 15 residues. Trimming removed 1 base from V and 0 bases from J, with 9 bases in between. In nucleotides, the CDR3 is TGTGCCAGCAGTTTATCGGTCTCCATGAACACTGAAGCTTTCTTT. Protein: CASSLSVSMNTEAFF.

This clone was recorded only once. The rearrangement joins TRBV18 to TRBJ1-4; D perhaps matches TRBD1 (6 bases). Germline V gene data show CDR1 as KGHSH and CDR2 as LQKENI. The ends were cut back, 5 bases at V and 6 bases at J, with 16 bases in the middle. The CDR3 has 15 amino acids. The CDR3 reads CASSRTGTRYEKLFF. Written as DNA, the CDR3 is TGTGCCAGCTCAAGAACCGGGACAAGATATGAAAAACTGTTTTTT. Looking up the rest from reference TRBV18 and TRBJ1-4 gives the full variable domain: NAGVMQNPRHLVRRRGQEARLRCSPMKGHSHVYWYRQLPEEGLKFMVYLQKENIIDESGMPKERFSAEFPKEGPSILRIQQVVRGDSAAYFCASSRTGTRYEKLFFGSGTQLSVL.

CDR3 amino acids: CASSLVGGRIDTQYF. The CDR3 DNA reads as TGTGCCAGCAGCTTAGTGGGCGGGAGAATAGATACGCAGTATTTT. The rearrangement links TRBV11-2 to TRBJ2-3, with TRBD2 matching 7 bases. The junction had 6 bases not matched to a gene; V was cut back by 1 base and J by 5 bases. The CDR3 has 15 amino acids. Per germline, CDR1 SGHAT and CDR2 FQNNGV.

V gene TRBV28 combines with J gene TRBJ1-2, with no clear D. Germline V CDR1 and CDR2: MDHEN, SYDVKM. The CDR3 contains 11 residues. V was shortened by 7 bases and J by 8 bases, with 11 bases between the two germline ends. CDR3 loop: CASTTPGGYTF. As DNA, the CDR3 is TGTGCCAGCACCACCCCCGGGGGCTACACCTTC.

The CDR3 here is CASSARTGGEQYF. The CDR3 DNA reads as TGTGCCAGCAGCGCGCGGACAGGAGGCGAGCAGTACTTC. The V gene is TRBV11-2, the J gene TRBJ2-7, with 7 positions matching TRBD1. The CDR3 sequence is 13 residues long. Germline values: CDR1 SGHAT, CDR2 FQNNGV. V shed 5 bases and J 6 bases; nucleotides not matched to a gene: 7.

Only a few counts were recorded for this clone. DNA for the CDR3: TGCGCCAGCAGCTTGTCGGGCGGGGAGCTGTTTTTT. As protein: CASSLSGGELFF. The chain carries TRBV5-1 and TRBJ2-2; no clear D gene. The V end was cut by 1 base, the J end by 7 bases, with 5 bases between. CDR1 and CDR2 (germline): SGHRS, YFSETQ. The CDR3 is 12 residues long.

Details on this clone: Other DNA variants within this sample encode the same CDR3. This chain links TRBV15 with TRBJ2-3, with TRBD1 matching 8 bases. Germline CDR1 is LNHNV and CDR2 is YYDKDF (reference sequence). The V and J ends lost 1 base and 1 base, in that order; junction bases with no gene match: 4. CDR3 length: 16 residues. The CDR3 sequence: CATSRVPTGGTDTQYF. The CDR3 DNA follows: TGTGCCACCAGCAGAGTACCGACAGGGGGCACAGATACGCAGTATTTT.

This clone was observed a handful of times. This chain connects TRBV18 to TRBJ1-5; D call uncertain. Germline-derived CDR1 and CDR2 are KGHSH and LQKENI. This CDR3 has 16 amino acids. The V gene lost 3 bases and the J gene lost 1 base, with 13 bases spanning the gap. The CDR3 region is CASSPGEGASNQPQHF. DNA of the CDR3: TGTGCCAGCTCACCCGGTGAGGGCGCGAGCAATCAGCCCCAGCATTTT.

The J gene is TRBJ1-4, the V gene TRBV5-1; unclear D gene. The ends were cut back, 0 bases at V and 5 bases at J, with 8 bases in the middle. The CDR3 has 14 residues. The germline V gene has CDR1 SGHRS and CDR2 YFSETQ. As DNA, the CDR3 is TGCGCCAGCAGCTTGGGACAAACCAATGAAAAACTGTTTTTT. It specifies CASSLGQTNEKLFF.

This rearrangement joins TRBV5-1 to TRBJ2-7, with D maybe TRBD1 (6 bases). The germline V gene encodes CDR1 SGHRS and CDR2 YFSETQ. V was trimmed by 4 bases and J by 1 base, leaving 12 bases between them. The length of the CDR3 is 14 residues. The CDR3 reads CASSPLQGSYEQYF. DNA for the CDR3: TGCGCCAGCAGCCCATTACAGGGTTCCTACGAGCAGTACTTC.